The 17 T cell receptor beta chains below all came from one sample that was sequenced in a study of blood T cell repertoires in COVID-19. Measured with immunoSEQ multiplex PCR; TCRdb has only the in-frame clones, and not every one. In the table there are 99,000 or so clones, 70% to 90% of which are singletons. Material for sequencing was peripheral blood. These receptors came from a woman aged 55-75 years in a cohort sampled during active or convalescent COVID-19.

The V call is TRBV11-2, the J call TRBJ1-4; a weak D match, TRBD1 (6 bases). V was cut by 5 bases and J by 7 bases, with 17 bases left in between. The CDR3 length is 15 residues. Looked up from germline, CDR1 is SGHAT and CDR2 is FQNNGV. The chain's CDR3 is CASSPKAGTFEKLFF. The DNA for the CDR3 is TGTGCCAGCAGCCCTAAAGCCGGGACATTTGAAAAACTGTTTTTT.

The rearrangement uses TRBV27 and TRBJ2-1; D might be TRBD2 (6 bases). V lost 2 bases and J 3 bases, leaving 8 bases between the germline ends. Germline values: CDR1 MNHEY, CDR2 SMNVEV (reference sequence). CDR3 length: 14 amino acids. The CDR3 loop reads CASSLAGGYNEQFF. DNA of the CDR3: TGTGCCAGCAGTTTAGCCGGGGGCTACAATGAGCAGTTCTTC.

This sequence joins TRBV5-1 and TRBJ1-2; the D gene is possibly TRBD1 (5 bases). The V end was cut by 0 bases, the J end by 7 bases, with 13 bases between. CDR1 and CDR2 from the germline V gene are SGHRS and YFSETQ. This CDR3 comprises 14 residues. CDR3 in DNA: TGCGCCAGCAGCTTGGATGTAGGGGCGAGTGGCTACACCTTC. Amino acid sequence: CASSLDVGASGYTF.

This rearrangement joins TRBV4-1 to TRBJ1-1; D not resolved. V lost 1 base and J 1 base, leaving 13 bases between the germline ends. CDR3 length: 16 residues. Germline CDR1 and CDR2: MGHRA and YSYEKL. The CDR3 region has the DNA TGCGCCAGCAGCCAAGTTGGGCCCATCAAGAACACTGAAGCTTTCTTT. It is translated as CASSQVGPIKNTEAFF.

The rearrangement links TRBV7-3 to TRBJ1-5; weak D call: TRBD1 (6 bases). V lost 5 bases to trimming and J lost 3 bases, with 8 bases between them. Germline CDR1 and CDR2: SGHTA and FQGTGA. The CDR3 is 13 amino acids. CDR3 nucleotide sequence: TGTGCCAGCAGCCGGGACAACAATCAGCCCCAGCATTTT. It translates to CASSRDNNQPQHF.

Concerning this clone itself: Other nucleotide sequences from this sample produce the same CDR3. This chain connects TRBV9 to TRBJ2-1; D perhaps matches TRBD2 (6 bases). The ends were cut back, 2 bases at V and 1 base at J, with 10 bases in the middle. The germline V gene has CDR1 SGDLS and CDR2 YYNGEE. This CDR3 contains 15 residues. CDR3: CASSVGGLSYNEQFF. The DNA of the CDR3 is TGTGCCAGCAGCGTGGGGGGACTTTCCTACAATGAGCAGTTCTTC.

The genes are TRBV3-1 (or the pseudogene TRBV3-2) and TRBJ2-7, with TRBD2 matching over 10 bases. Trimming at V came to 4 bases and at J to 0 bases, leaving 6 bases not matched to a gene. Per the germline V gene, CDR1 is LGHDT and CDR2 is YNNKEL (reference sequence). CDR3 size: 16 residues. This chain's CDR3 is CASSPTLAGGSYEQYF. In DNA form, the CDR3 reads TGTGCCAGCAGCCCCACCTTAGCGGGGGGCTCCTACGAGCAGTACTTC.

V gene TRBV4-2 combines with J gene TRBJ2-1; the match to TRBD2 covers 8 bases. Trimming at V came to 0 bases and at J to 3 bases, leaving 4 bases not matched to a gene. The CDR3 runs to 16 residues. CDR1 is LGHNA and CDR2 is YNFKEQ in the germline V gene. The CDR3 DNA is TGTGCCAGCAGCCAAGAGCCAGCGGGAGTCTACAATGAGCAGTTCTTC. Translation: CASSQEPAGVYNEQFF.

This clone appeared once. The chain is built from TRBV5-1 and TRBJ2-1, with a tentative D call TRBD1 (6 bases). CDR1 is SGHRS and CDR2 is YFSETQ in the germline V gene. Trimming cost V 3 bases and J 1 base, with 11 bases left between them. This CDR3 comprises 15 residues. The CDR3 nucleotides are TGCGCCAGCAGCTCCGCTACAGGGTCCTACAATGAGCAGTTCTTC. Amino acids: CASSSATGSYNEQFF.

The chain recombines TRBV21-1 with TRBJ2-1; the table's D call of TRBD1 was not tested on the DNA. TRBV21-1 is shown as a pseudogene. The CDR3 extends over 14 amino acids. DNA for the CDR3: TGTGCCAGCAGCATTGAGGGACAGGGCAATGAGCAGTTCTTC. Amino acids: CASSIEGQGNEQFF.

The V and J genes are TRBV5-1 and TRBJ1-5; 10 nucleotides line up with TRBD1. The germline gives CDR1 SGHRS, CDR2 YFSETQ. V trimming: 0 bases; J trimming: 2 bases; junction bases outside the gene matches: 2. This CDR3 is 16 amino acids long. The CDR3 nucleotides are TGCGCCAGCAGCTTGGAGGGGACAGGGGGCAATCAGCCCCAGCATTTT. Amino acid sequence: CASSLEGTGGNQPQHF.

On this clone: The junction does not match germline at one end; this may be a read error. The same CDR3 also results from other DNA sequences found in this sample. This rearrangement joins TRBV9 to TRBJ1-6; D not certain. This CDR3 comprises 15 residues. Germline V gene sequence: CDR1 SGDLS, CDR2 YYNGEE. The CDR3: CASSVAGSRNSPLHF. For the CDR3, the DNA is TGCGCCAGCAGCGTAGCGGGTTCGCGAAATTCACCCCTCCACTTT.

The chain uses TRBV9 and TRBJ2-1, with D maybe TRBD2 (5 bases). The V gene's germline CDR1 is SGDLS and CDR2 YYNGEE. The CDR3 totals 17 residues. Trimming pared 0 bases from V and 2 bases from J, leaving 15 bases between. In nucleotides, the CDR3 is TGTGCCAGCAGCGTAGAAGACCGGGGTAGGCCCTACAATGAGCAGTTCTTC. Translation: CASSVEDRGRPYNEQFF.

This clone appeared a single time. This sequence joins TRBV18 and TRBJ2-7; weak D call: TRBD2 (6 bases). V was pared by 2 bases and J by 3 bases, with 8 bases between. Germline V lookup: CDR1 KGHSH, CDR2 LQKENI. CDR3 length: 13 residues. CDR3 residues: CASSPGLIYEQYF. The CDR3 DNA follows: TGTGCCAGCTCACCAGGACTAATCTACGAGCAGTACTTC.

The rearrangement links TRBV19 to TRBJ1-1; 9 bases fit TRBD1. The V gene end was trimmed by 4 bases and the J gene end by 6 bases; junction bases not matched to a gene: 6. The germline gives CDR1 LNHDA, CDR2 SQIVND (reference sequence). This CDR3 is 14 amino acids long. DNA for the CDR3: TGTGCCAGTAGTAGGGGACAGGGCGGATCTGAAGCTTTCTTT. Residues: CASSRGQGGSEAFF.

This chain links TRBV11-2 with TRBJ2-5, with a weak D call TRBD2 (5 bases). CDR3 size: 13 residues. V lost 5 bases to trimming and J lost 5 bases, with 12 bases between them. Germline loops: CDR1 SGHAT, CDR2 FQNNGV. The CDR3 bases are TGTGCCAGCAGCCCAAACCGGGGTGAGACCCAGTACTTC. This gives the protein CASSPNRGETQYF. The full variable domain, in which reference TRBV11-2 and TRBJ2-5 provide the parts outside the CDR3, is EAGVAQSPRYKIIEKRQSVAFWCNPISGHATLYWYQQILGQGPKLLIQFQNNGVVDDSQLPKDRFSAERLKGVDSTLKIQPAKLEDSAVYLCASSPNRGETQYFGPGTRLLVL.

This rearrangement joins TRBV9 to TRBJ2-1, with a weak D call TRBD1 (6 bases). From germline, CDR1 is SGDLS and CDR2 YYNGEE. The CDR3 has 16 residues. The V end lost 0 bases, the J end lost 0 bases, and 10 bases lay between the germline ends. The CDR3 is CASSVGGHSSYNEQFF. In nucleotides, the CDR3 is TGTGCCAGCAGCGTAGGGGGGCACAGCTCCTACAATGAGCAGTTCTTC.